This T cell receptor (beta chain) comes out of a study of CD8 T cells in Susac syndrome. This clonotype was counted ten times or more. This CDR3 has 13 residues. Germline assignment: CDR1 MNHEY and CDR2 SMNVEV (reference sequence). Deletions cut 5 bases from V and 1 base from J, with 3 bases between. Negative isolation yielded the CD8+ and CD4+ T cells, while FACS enriched the TEMRA cells. After extraction with the RNeasy kit, 0.5 to 1 ug of the RNA was reverse transcribed using random hexamers. An immunoSEQ multiplex PCR amplified TCR beta CDR3 over 54 Vbeta and 13 Jbeta. TCRdb reprocessed the immunoSEQ multiplex PCR reads with MiXCR, giving one entry per CDR3 protein. The sample lists some 300,000 distinct CDR3 sequences, about 91% occurring once.

V gene TRBV27 combines with J gene TRBJ2-6; the D is unclear. The sample consisted of CD8+ T cells from PBMCs. The clonotype was recovered from a human donor with multiple sclerosis. The CDR3, as DNA: TGTGCCAGCAGTCCGTCTGGGGCCAACGTCCTGACTTTC. Translating it yields CASSPSGANVLTF.